Sequencing of this TCR beta chain was carried out in a study of T cells after yellow fever vaccination. About the research overall: SMART-Seq v4 Ultra Low Input prepared libraries from low-cell fractions.

Study observations and caveats: Weaker overall, the secondary response nonetheless peaked faster (day 5 versus 15).

In TCRdb, the 5' RACE reads were re-called with MiXCR into one record per CDR3 protein. The sample shows 350,000 to 450,000 distinct CDR3 sequences, roughly a sixth of them seen only once. Germline V CDR1 and CDR2: LGHNA, YSLEER. The CDR3 consists of 15 residues. V was clipped by 1 base and J by 7 bases, with 14 bases between them. The sample holds a few counts of this clonotype. Antigen: not known. The receptor was isolated from a man aged 18 to 30 who received the YFV17D yellow fever vaccine. Sequenced here: PBMCs, sampled before the yellow fever booster vaccination. The chain recombines TRBV4-3 with TRBJ1-5; weak D call: TRBD1 (5 bases). The CDR3 loop reads CASSQGSAGNQPQHF. CDR3 nucleotide sequence: TGCGCCAGCAGCCAAGGATCCGCAGGGAACCAGCCCCAGCATTTT.